This paragraph covers one T cell receptor (beta chain) sequence. These data originate in a study of cytomegalovirus exposure and HLA in healthy donors. Data came from immunoSEQ multiplex PCR; TCRdb stores just in-frame clones and leaves some out. The data show 100,000 or so clones, with around nine tenths seen just once and around 3.9% held by the top ten. Per the germline V gene, CDR1 is SNHLY and CDR2 is FYNNEI. V was clipped by 3 bases and J by 8 bases, with 11 bases between them. This CDR3 comprises 13 residues. The sequence was obtained from a woman between 25 and 40 years old in good health and CMV-seronegative. The specimen was PBMCs. This chain uses TRBV2 with TRBJ2-1; D gene uncertain. The CDR3 DNA reads as TGTGCCAGCAGTGATTTTTCAGTACATGAGCAGTTCTTC. This codes for CASSDFSVHEQFF.